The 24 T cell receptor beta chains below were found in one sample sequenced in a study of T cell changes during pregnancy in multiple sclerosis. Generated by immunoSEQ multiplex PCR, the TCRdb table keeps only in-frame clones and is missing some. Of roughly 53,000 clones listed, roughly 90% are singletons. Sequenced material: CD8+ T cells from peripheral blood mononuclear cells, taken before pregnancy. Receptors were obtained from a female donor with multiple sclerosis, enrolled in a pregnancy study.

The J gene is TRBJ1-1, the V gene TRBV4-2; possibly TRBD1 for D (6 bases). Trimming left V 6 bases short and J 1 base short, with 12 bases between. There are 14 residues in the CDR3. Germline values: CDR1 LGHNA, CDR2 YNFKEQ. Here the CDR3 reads CASRLVGGNTEAFF. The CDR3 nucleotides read TGTGCCAGCAGGCTTGTAGGGGGGAACACTGAAGCTTTCTTT.

The CDR3 bases are TGTGCCAGCGTCGGCATGGGGGGCATTCAGTACTTC. It specifies CASVGMGGIQYF. The V and J genes are TRBV2 and TRBJ2-4, with D perhaps TRBD2 (6 bases). V was clipped by 8 bases and J by 9 bases, with 14 bases between them. Germline V lookup: CDR1 SNHLY, CDR2 FYNNEI. The CDR3 is 12 residues long.

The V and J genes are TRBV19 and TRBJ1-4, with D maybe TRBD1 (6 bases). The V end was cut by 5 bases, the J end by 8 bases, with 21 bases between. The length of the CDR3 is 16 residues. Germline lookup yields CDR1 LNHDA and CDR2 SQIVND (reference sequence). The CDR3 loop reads CASSASDSPRREKLFF. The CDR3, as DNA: TGTGCCAGTAGTGCCTCGGACAGTCCAAGGCGGGAAAAACTGTTTTTT. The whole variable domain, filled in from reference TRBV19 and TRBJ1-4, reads DGGITQSPKYLFRKEGQNVTLSCEQNLNHDAMYWYRQDPGQGLRLIYYSQIVNDFQKGDIAEGYSVSREKKESFPLTVTSAQKNPTAFYLCASSASDSPRREKLFFGSGTQLSVL.

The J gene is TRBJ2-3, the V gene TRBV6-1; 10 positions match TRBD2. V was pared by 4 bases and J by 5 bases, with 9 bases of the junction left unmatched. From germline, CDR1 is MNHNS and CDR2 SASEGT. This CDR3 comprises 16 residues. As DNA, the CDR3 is TGTGCCAGCAGTGTGGAAAGCGGGGGGGCCCAAGATACGCAGTATTTT. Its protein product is CASSVESGGAQDTQYF.

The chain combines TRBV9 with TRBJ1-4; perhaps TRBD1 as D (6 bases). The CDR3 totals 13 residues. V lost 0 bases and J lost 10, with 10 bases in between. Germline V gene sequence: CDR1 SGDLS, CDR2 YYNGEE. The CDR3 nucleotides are TGTGCCAGCAGCGTAGAAGGGGGACCAAAACTGTTTTTT. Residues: CASSVEGGPKLFF.

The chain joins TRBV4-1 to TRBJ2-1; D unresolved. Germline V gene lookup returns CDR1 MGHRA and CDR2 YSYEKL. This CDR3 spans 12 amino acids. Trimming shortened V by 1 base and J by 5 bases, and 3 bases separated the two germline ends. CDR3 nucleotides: TGCGCCAGCAGCCAAGCGGACAATGAGCAGTTCTTC. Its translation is CASSQADNEQFF.

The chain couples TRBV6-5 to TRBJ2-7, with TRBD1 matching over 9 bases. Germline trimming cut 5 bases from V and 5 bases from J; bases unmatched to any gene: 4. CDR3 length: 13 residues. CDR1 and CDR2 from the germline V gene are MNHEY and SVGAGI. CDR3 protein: CASSNRGPHEQYF. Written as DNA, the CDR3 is TGTGCCAGCAGTAACAGGGGGCCCCACGAGCAGTACTTC.

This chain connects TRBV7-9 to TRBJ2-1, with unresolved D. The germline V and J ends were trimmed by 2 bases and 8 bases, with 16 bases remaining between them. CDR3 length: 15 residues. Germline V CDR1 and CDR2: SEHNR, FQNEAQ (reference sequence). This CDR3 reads CASSLSTPSMDEQFF. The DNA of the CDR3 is TGTGCCAGCAGCTTAAGTACCCCCTCTATGGATGAGCAGTTCTTC.

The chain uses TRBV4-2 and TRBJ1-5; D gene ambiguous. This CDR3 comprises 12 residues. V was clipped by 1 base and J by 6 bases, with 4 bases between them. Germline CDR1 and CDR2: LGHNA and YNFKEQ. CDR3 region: CASSQGGQPQHF. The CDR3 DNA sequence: TGTGCCAGCAGCCAAGGAGGTCAGCCCCAGCATTTT.

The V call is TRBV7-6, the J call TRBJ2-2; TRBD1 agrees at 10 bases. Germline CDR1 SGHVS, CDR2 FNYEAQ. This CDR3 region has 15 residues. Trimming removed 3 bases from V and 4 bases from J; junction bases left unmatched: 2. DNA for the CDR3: TGTGCCAGCAGCTTCCGGACAGGGGGCACCGGGGAGCTGTTTTTT. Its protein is CASSFRTGGTGELFF.

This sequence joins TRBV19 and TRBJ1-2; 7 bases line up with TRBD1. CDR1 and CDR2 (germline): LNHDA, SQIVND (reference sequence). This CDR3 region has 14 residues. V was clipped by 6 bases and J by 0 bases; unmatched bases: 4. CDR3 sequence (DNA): TGTGCCAGTAGGGAGACAGGGACTAACTATGGCTACACCTTC. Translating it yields CASRETGTNYGYTF. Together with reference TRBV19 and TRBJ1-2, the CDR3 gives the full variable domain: DGGITQSPKYLFRKEGQNVTLSCEQNLNHDAMYWYRQDPGQGLRLIYYSQIVNDFQKGDIAEGYSVSREKKESFPLTVTSAQKNPTAFYLCASRETGTNYGYTFGSGTRLTVV.

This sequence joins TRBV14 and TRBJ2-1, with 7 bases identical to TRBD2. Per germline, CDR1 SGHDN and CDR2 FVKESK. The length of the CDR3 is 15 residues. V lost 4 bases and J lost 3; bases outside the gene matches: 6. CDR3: CASSLSRGFYNEQFF. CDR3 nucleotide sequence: TGTGCCAGCAGCCTATCGCGGGGGTTCTACAATGAGCAGTTCTTC.

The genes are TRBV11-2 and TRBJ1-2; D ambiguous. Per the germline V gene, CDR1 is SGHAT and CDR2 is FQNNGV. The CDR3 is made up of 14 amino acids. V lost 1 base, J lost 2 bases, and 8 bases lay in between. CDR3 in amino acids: CASSLVPQNYGYTF. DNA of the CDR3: TGTGCCAGCAGCTTAGTACCGCAGAACTATGGCTACACCTTC.

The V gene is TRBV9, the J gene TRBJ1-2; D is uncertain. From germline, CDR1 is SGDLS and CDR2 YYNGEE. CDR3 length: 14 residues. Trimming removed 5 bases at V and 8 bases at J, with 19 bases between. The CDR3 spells CASSPTGTSRGYTF. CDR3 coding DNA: TGTGCCAGCAGTCCGACGGGAACGAGTAGGGGCTACACCTTC.

In DNA form, the CDR3 reads TGTGCCAGCAGCTTTACAGGTTTGGATTCACCCCTCCACTTT. It yields the protein CASSFTGLDSPLHF. The chain uses TRBV7-3 and TRBJ1-6; maybe TRBD1 (5 bases). The germline V and J ends were trimmed by 3 bases and 8 bases, with 11 bases remaining between them. This CDR3 has 14 amino acids. Per the germline V gene, CDR1 is SGHTA and CDR2 is FQGTGA.

The CDR3 nucleotides read TGCGCCAGCAGCCAGGACCACAGGGATTGGAGTTCACCCCTCCACTTT. Its translation is CASSQDHRDWSSPLHF. J is TRBJ1-6 and V is TRBV4-3; D perhaps matches TRBD1 (6 bases). Between the trimmed V and J ends, which lost 3 bases and 9 bases, there was a span of 18 bases. Germline CDR1 is LGHNA and CDR2 is YSLEER. The CDR3 covers 16 residues.

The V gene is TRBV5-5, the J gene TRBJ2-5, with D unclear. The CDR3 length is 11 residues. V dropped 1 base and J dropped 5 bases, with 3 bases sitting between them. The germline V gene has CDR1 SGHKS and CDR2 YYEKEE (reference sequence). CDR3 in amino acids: CASSLRETQYF. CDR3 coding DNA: TGTGCCAGCAGCTTGCGGGAGACCCAGTACTTC.

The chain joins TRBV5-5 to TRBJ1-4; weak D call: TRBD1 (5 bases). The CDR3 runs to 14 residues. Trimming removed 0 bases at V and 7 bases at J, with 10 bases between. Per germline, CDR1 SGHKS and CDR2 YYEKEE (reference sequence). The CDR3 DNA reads TGTGCCAGCAGCTTGGGTGGGGCAGGTGAAAAACTGTTTTTT. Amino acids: CASSLGGAGEKLFF.

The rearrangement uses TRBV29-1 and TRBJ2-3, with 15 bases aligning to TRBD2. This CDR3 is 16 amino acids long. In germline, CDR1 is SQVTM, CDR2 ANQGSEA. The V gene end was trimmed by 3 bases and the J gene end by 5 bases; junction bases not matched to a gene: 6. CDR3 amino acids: CSVDGTSGGSGDTQYF. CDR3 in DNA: TGCAGCGTTGATGGGACTAGCGGGGGGTCGGGAGATACGCAGTATTTT.

As DNA, the CDR3 is TGTGCCAGCAGCTCCGGACAGGGAGCAGATACGCAGTATTTT. This sequence encodes CASSSGQGADTQYF. V and J are TRBV7-9 and TRBJ2-3; 8 bases agree with TRBD1. The CDR3 runs 14 residues. The germline CDR1 and CDR2 sequences are SEHNR and FQNEAQ (reference sequence). After removal of 4 bases from V and 4 bases from J, the junction contained 4 bases not matched to a gene.

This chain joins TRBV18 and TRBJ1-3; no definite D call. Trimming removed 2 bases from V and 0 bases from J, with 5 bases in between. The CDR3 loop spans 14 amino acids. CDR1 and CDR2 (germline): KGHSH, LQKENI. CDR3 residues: CASSPMSSGNTIYF. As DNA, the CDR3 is TGTGCCAGCTCACCAATGAGCTCTGGAAACACCATATATTTT.

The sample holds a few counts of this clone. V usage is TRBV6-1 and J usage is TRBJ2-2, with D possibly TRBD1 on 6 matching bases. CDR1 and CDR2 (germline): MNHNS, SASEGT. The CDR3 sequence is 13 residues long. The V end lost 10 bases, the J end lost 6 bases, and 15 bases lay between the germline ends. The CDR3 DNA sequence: TGTGCCACCAATTACAGGGAATCCGGGGAGCTGTTTTTT. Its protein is CATNYRESGELFF.

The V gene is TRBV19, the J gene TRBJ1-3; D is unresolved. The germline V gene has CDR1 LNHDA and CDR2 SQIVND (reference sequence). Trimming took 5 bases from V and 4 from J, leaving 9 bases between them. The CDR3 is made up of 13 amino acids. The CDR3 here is CASSPTLGNTIYF. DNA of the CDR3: TGTGCCAGTAGTCCTACCTTGGGAAACACCATATATTTT.

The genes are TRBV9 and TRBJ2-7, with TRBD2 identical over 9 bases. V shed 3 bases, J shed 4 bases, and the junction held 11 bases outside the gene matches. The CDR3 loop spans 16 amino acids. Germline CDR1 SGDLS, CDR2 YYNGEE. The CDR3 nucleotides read TGTGCCAGCAGCGGGACTACCGGGACTAGCTCTTACGAGCAGTACTTC. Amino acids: CASSGTTGTSSYEQYF.